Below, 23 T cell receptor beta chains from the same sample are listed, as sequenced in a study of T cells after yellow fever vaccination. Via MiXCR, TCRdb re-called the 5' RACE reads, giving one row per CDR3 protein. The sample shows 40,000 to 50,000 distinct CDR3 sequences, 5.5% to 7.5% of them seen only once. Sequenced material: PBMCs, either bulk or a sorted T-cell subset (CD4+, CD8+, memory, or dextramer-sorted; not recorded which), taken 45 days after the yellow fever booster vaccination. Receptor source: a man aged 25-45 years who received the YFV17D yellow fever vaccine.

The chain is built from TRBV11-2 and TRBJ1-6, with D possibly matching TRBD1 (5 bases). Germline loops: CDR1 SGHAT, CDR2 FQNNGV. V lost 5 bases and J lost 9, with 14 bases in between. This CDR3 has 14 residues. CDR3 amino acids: CASSLGAGSSPLHF. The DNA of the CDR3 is TGTGCCAGCAGCCTCGGGGCAGGGTCTTCACCCCTCCACTTT.

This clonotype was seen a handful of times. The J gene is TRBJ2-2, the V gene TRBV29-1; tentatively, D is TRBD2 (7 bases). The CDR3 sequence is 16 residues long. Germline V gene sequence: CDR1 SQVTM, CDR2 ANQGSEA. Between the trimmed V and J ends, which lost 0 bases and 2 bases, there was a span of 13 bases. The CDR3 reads CSVEDLGGLNTGELFF. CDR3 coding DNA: TGCAGCGTTGAAGATCTCGGGGGGCTTAACACCGGGGAGCTGTTTTTT.

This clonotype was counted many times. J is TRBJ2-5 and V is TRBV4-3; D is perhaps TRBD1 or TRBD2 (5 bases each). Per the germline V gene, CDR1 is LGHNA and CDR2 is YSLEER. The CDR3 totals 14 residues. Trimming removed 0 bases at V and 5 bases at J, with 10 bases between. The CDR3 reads CASSQENRRETQYF. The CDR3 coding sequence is TGCGCCAGCAGCCAAGAGAACAGGAGGGAGACCCAGTACTTC.

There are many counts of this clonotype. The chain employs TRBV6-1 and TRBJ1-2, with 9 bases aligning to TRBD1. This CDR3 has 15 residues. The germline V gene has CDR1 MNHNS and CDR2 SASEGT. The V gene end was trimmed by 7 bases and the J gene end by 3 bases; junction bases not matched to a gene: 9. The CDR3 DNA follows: TGTGCCAGCACCGATACCGGGACAGGGTACTATGGCTACACCTTC. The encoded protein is CASTDTGTGYYGYTF.

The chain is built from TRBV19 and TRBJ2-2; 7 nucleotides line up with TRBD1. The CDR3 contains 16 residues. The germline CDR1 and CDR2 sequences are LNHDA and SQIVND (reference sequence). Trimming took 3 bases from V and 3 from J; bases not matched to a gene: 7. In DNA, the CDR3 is TGTGCCAGTAGTATTTCCAACAGGGGACACACCGGGGAGCTGTTTTTT. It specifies CASSISNRGHTGELFF. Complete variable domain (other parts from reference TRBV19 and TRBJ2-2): DGGITQSPKYLFRKEGQNVTLSCEQNLNHDAMYWYRQDPGQGLRLIYYSQIVNDFQKGDIAEGYSVSREKKESFPLTVTSAQKNPTAFYLCASSISNRGHTGELFFGEGSRLTVL.

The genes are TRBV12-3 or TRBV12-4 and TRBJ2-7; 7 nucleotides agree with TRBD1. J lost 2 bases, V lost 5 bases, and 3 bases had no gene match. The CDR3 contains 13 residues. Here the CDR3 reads CASSRDRTYEQYF. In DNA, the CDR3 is TGTGCCAGCAGTAGGGACAGAACCTACGAGCAGTACTTC.

The CDR3 spells CASSPGTNNQPQHF. CDR3 sequence (DNA): TGTGCCAGCTCACCCGGGACAAATAATCAGCCCCAGCATTTT. The J gene is TRBJ1-5, the V gene TRBV18; weak D call: TRBD1 (6 bases). Germline V lookup: CDR1 KGHSH, CDR2 LQKENI. The CDR3 consists of 14 residues. V shed 3 bases and J shed 4 bases, with 10 bases lying between them.

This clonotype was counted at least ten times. The CDR3: CASSYGTGFNEQFF. CDR3 sequence (DNA): TGTGCCAGCAGTTACGGAACAGGATTCAATGAGCAGTTCTTC. This chain uses TRBV27 with TRBJ2-1, with D tentatively TRBD1 (5 bases). The germline V and J ends were trimmed by 4 bases and 6 bases, with 13 bases remaining between them. The CDR3 consists of 14 residues. Germline V gene data show CDR1 as MNHEY and CDR2 as SMNVEV (reference sequence).

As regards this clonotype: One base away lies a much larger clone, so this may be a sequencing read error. The CDR3 nucleotides are TGCAGTGCTCTCCCGGAGGGGCTAGCTCTGAATGAGCAGCTCTTC. Translating it yields CSALPEGLALNEQLF. The rearrangement links TRBV20-1 to TRBJ2-1, with D tentatively TRBD2 (6 bases). The CDR3 covers 15 residues. CDR1 DFQATT and CDR2 SNEGSKA come from the germline V gene (reference sequence).

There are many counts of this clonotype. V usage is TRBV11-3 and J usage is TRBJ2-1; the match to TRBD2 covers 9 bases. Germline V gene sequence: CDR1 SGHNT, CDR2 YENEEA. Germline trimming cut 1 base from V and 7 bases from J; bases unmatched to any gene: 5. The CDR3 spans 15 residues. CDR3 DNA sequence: TGTGCCAGCAGCTTAGGCGGGAGGGCCGGAAATGAGCAGTTCTTC. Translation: CASSLGGRAGNEQFF.

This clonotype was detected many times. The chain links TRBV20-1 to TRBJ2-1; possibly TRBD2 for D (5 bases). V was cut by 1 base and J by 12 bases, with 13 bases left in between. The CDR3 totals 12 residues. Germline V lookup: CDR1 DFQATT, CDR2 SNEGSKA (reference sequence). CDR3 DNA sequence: TGCAGTGCTAGAGGGACTTCCGTAGGGCAGTTCTTC. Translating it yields CSARGTSVGQFF.

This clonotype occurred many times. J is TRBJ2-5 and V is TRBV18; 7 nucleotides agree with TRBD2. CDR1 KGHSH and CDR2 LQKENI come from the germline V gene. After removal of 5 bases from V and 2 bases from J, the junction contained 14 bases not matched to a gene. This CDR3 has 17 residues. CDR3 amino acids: CASSTVGAGFGQETQYF. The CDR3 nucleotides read TGTGCCAGCTCAACCGTAGGAGCGGGATTCGGGCAAGAGACCCAGTACTTC.

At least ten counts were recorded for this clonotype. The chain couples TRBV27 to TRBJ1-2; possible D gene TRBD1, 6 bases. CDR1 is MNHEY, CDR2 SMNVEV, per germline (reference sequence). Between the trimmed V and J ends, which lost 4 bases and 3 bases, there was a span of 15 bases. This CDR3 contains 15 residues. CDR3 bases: TGTGCCAGCAGTTCCACCTCGGGGGCCCACTATGGCTACACCTTC. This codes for CASSSTSGAHYGYTF.

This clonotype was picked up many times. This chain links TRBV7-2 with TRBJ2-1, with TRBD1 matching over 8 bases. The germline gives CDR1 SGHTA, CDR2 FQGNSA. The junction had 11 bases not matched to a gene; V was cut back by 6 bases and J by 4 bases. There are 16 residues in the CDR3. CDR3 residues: CASSRIGQGWYNEQFF. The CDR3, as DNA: TGTGCCAGCAGTCGAATCGGACAGGGTTGGTACAATGAGCAGTTCTTC.

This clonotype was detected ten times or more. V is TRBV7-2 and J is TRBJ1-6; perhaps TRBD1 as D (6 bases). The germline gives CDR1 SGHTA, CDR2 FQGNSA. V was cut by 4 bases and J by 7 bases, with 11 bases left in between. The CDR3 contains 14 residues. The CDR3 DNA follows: TGTGCCAGCAGCTCAAGACAGGAGAATTCACCCCTCCACTTT. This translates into CASSSRQENSPLHF. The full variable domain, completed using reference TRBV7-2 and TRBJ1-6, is GAGVSQSPSNKVTEKGKDVELRCDPISGHTALYWYRQSLGQGLEFLIYFQGNSAPDKSGLPSDRFSAERTGGSVSTLTIQRTQQEDSAVYLCASSSRQENSPLHFGNGTRLTVT.

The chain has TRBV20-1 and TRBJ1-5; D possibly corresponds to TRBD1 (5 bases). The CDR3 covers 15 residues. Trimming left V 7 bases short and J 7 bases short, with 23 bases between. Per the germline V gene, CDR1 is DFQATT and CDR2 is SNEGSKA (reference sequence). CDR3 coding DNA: TGCAGTGTCATCACACTCACCGGGGGAGACCAGCCCCAGCATTTT. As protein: CSVITLTGGDQPQHF.

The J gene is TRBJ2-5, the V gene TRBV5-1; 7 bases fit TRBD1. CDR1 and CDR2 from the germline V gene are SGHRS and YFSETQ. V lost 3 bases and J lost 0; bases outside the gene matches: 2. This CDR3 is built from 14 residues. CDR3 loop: CASSSGQYQETQYF. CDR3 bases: TGCGCCAGCAGCTCGGGACAGTACCAAGAGACCCAGTACTTC.

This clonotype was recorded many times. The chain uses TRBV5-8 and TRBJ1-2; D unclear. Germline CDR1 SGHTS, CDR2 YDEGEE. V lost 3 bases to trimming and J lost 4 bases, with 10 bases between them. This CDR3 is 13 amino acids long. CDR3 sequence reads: CASSSTGAYGYTF. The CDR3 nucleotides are TGTGCCAGCAGCTCGACGGGAGCCTATGGCTACACCTTC.

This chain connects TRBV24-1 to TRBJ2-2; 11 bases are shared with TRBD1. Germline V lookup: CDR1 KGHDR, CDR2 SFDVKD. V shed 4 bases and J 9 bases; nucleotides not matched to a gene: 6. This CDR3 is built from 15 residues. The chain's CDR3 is CATSEGQGAVRELFF. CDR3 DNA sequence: TGTGCCACCAGTGAAGGACAGGGGGCAGTGAGGGAGCTGTTTTTT.

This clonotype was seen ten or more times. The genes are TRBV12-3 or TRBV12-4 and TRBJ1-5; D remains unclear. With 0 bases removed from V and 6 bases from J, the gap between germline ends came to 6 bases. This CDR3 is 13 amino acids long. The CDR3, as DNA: TGTGCCAGCAGTTTAGCGCTAGGTCAGCCCCAGCATTTT. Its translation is CASSLALGQPQHF.

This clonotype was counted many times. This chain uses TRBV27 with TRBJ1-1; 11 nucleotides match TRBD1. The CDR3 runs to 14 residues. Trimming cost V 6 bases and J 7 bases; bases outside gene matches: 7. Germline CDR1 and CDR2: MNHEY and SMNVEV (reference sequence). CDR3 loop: CASRLDRGHGEAFF. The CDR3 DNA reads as TGTGCCAGCAGACTGGACAGGGGGCATGGTGAAGCTTTCTTT.

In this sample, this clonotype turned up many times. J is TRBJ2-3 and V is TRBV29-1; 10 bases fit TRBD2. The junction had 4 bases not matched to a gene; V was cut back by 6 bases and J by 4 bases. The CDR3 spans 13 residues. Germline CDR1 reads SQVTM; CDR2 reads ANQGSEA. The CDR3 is CSVLAGVADTQYF. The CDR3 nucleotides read TGCAGCGTGCTAGCGGGAGTCGCAGATACGCAGTATTTT.

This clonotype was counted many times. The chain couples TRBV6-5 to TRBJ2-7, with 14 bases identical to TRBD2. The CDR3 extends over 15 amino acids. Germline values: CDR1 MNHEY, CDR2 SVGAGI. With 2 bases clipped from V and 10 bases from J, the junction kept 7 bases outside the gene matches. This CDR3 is CASSYQTSGRAAQYF. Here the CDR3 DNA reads TGTGCCAGCAGTTACCAGACTAGCGGGAGGGCCGCCCAGTACTTC.